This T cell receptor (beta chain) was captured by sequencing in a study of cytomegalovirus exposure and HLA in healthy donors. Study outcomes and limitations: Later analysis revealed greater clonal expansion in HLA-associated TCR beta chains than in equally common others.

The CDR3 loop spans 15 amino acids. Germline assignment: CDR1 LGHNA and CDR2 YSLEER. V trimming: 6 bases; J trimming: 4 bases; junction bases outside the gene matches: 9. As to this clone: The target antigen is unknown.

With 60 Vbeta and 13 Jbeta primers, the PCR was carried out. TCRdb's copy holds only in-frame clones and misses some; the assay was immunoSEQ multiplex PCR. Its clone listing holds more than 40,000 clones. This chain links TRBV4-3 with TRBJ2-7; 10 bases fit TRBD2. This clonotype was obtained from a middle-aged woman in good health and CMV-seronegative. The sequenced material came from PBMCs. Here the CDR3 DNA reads TGCGCCAGCAGTCGGAGCGGGAGGGCCTCGTACGAGCAGTACTTC. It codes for CASSRSGRASYEQYF.